This T cell receptor beta chain comes out of a study of blood T cell repertoires in COVID-19. Looking at the study overall: The samples span acute and convalescent COVID-19 from the United States, Italy and Spain. PBMCs, B-cell-depleted T cells, or T cells provided the cDNA or gDNA that made up the material.

The Seattle patients, enrolled during active infection, were followed longitudinally. Authors' methods: Amplifying reference gene primers gave estimates of nucleated cell counts. Sequencing used immunoSEQ multiplex PCR; TCRdb keeps in-frame clones, though not all of them. Clonal size and the V and J genes are those of that table, whereas D and trimming came from the DNA. Among some 240,000 clones, 65% to 90% were seen once, and the ten largest hold about 2.5%. V gave up 2 bases and J gave up 4 bases, with 18 bases separating them. CDR3 size: 17 residues. Germline V gene data show CDR1 as SGHAT and CDR2 as FQNNGV.

The sample consisted of peripheral blood. This receptor was taken from a woman in her sixties or seventies with COVID-19, enrolled during active disease. The gene calls are TRBV11-2 and TRBJ1-3; unclear D gene. The CDR3 sequence is CASSLLGGSRLGNTIYF. For the CDR3, the DNA is TGTGCCAGCAGCTTATTGGGAGGCTCTCGGCTGGGAAACACCATATATTTT.